The clone carrying this T cell receptor beta chain appeared once. This record comes from a study of OX40 agonist ivuxolimab in advanced cancers. Produced via immunoSEQ multiplex PCR; TCRdb's table is partial and in-frame only. This sample has roughly 9,300 clones, with roughly 63% found just once. Trimming cost V 6 bases and J 2 bases; bases outside gene matches: 12. CDR1 SQVTM and CDR2 ANQGSEA come from the germline V gene. The CDR3 is made up of 16 amino acids. This clonotype was sampled from an adult with an advanced solid tumor such as melanoma, head and neck, liver or kidney cancer. The sequences come from CD4+ or CD8+ T cells sorted from blood, collected in a trial of the OX40 agonist ivuxolimab. This chain connects TRBV29-1 to TRBJ2-1; 8 bases match TRBD2. CDR3 DNA: TGCAGCGTCCCTGGGGGTGGCGGGAGGCCCTACAATGAGCAGTTCTTC. It is translated as CSVPGGGGRPYNEQFF.